These T cell receptor beta chains were read from a single sample in a study of cytomegalovirus exposure and HLA in healthy donors. Assay used: immunoSEQ multiplex PCR; TCRdb lists only in-frame clones, some missing. The table has over 50,000 clones, around 72% seen once. The sequencing input was PBMCs. All receptors derive from a man aged 45 to 65 in good health and CMV-seropositive. CDR3s include the opening cysteine and the closing phenylalanine or tryptophan. A D gene is named only where the DNA matches it firmly. The size entry is marked missing in some rows and otherwise reads once, few, many or a size class.

J gene: TRBJ1-5
V gene: TRBV4-2
clone size: -
D gene: -
CDR3 protein: CASSQVRTDQPQHF
CDR3 DNA: TGTGCCAGCAGCCAAGTGAGGACAGATCAGCCCCAGCATTTT

J gene: TRBJ1-2
V gene: TRBV6-5
clone size: -
D gene: -
CDR3 protein: CASSQFNYGYTF
CDR3 DNA: TGTGCCAGCAGCCAGTTTAACTATGGCTACACCTTC

J gene: TRBJ2-3
V gene: TRBV30
clone size: -
D gene: TRBD2
CDR3 protein: CAWSSLAGGVTDTQYF
CDR3 DNA: TGTGCCTGGAGTTCGCTAGCGGGAGGGGTCACAGATACGCAGTATTTT

J gene: TRBJ2-7
V gene: TRBV4-2
clone size: -
D gene: -
CDR3 protein: CASSQSLAGAPYEQYF
CDR3 DNA: TGTGCCAGCAGCCAAAGCCTGGCGGGGGCCCCGTACGAGCAGTACTTC

J gene: TRBJ1-2
V gene: TRBV29-1
clone size: -
D gene: -
CDR3 protein: CSVEALVGGGYGYTF
CDR3 DNA: TGCAGCGTTGAAGCCCTGGTGGGAGGGGGATATGGCTACACCTTC

J gene: TRBJ2-7
V gene: TRBV7-2
clone size: -
D gene: TRBD1
CDR3 protein: CASSFGTGKSYEQYF
CDR3 DNA: TGTGCCAGCAGCTTCGGGACAGGGAAAAGCTACGAGCAGTACTTC

J gene: TRBJ2-1
V gene: TRBV2
clone size: -
D gene: TRBD2
CDR3 protein: CASGEKRDLSYNEQFF
CDR3 DNA: TGTGCCAGCGGGGAGAAGCGGGATCTATCCTACAATGAGCAGTTCTTC

J gene: TRBJ2-7
V gene: TRBV6-5
clone size: -
D gene: TRBD2
CDR3 protein: CATGGTYEQYF
CDR3 DNA: TGTGCCACCGGGGGGACCTACGAGCAGTACTTC

J gene: TRBJ1-3
V gene: TRBV9
clone size: once
D gene: -
CDR3 protein: CASSVAQDPSSGNTIYF
CDR3 DNA: TGTGCCAGCAGCGTAGCCCAGGATCCGAGCTCTGGAAACACCATATATTTT

J gene: TRBJ1-1
V gene: TRBV6-6
clone size: -
D gene: TRBD1
CDR3 protein: CASSRGRDTEAFF
CDR3 DNA: TGTGCCAGCAGCAGGGGGCGCGACACTGAAGCTTTCTTT

J gene: TRBJ2-7
V gene: TRBV27
clone size: few
D gene: TRBD2
CDR3 protein: CASSLSGTSGIEQYF
CDR3 DNA: TGTGCCAGCAGTTTATCGGGGACTAGCGGGATTGAGCAGTACTTC

J gene: TRBJ2-1
V gene: TRBV13
clone size: -
D gene: TRBD2
CDR3 protein: CASSPVPGTSGRNEQFF
CDR3 DNA: TGTGCCAGCAGCCCGGTCCCCGGGACTAGCGGGAGAAATGAGCAGTTCTTC

J gene: TRBJ1-4
V gene: TRBV21-1
clone size: -
D gene: -
CDR3 protein: CASSKAGRTGAVVEHNEKLFF
CDR3 DNA: TGTGCCAGCAGCAAAGCTGGAAGGACAGGGGCTGTAGTAGAACACAATGAAAAACTGTTTTTT

J gene: TRBJ2-1
V gene: TRBV28
clone size: -
D gene: -
CDR3 protein: CASSFNPGTRYNEQFF
CDR3 DNA: TGTGCCAGCAGTTTCAACCCCGGGACTCGCTACAATGAGCAGTTCTTC

J gene: TRBJ2-7
V gene: TRBV7-8
clone size: -
D gene: TRBD1
CDR3 protein: CASSVGQGASYEQYF
CDR3 DNA: TGTGCCAGCAGCGTGGGACAGGGGGCCTCCTACGAGCAGTACTTC